These 28 T cell receptor beta chains were sequenced from one sample in a study of early T cells in non-severe SARS-CoV-2 infection. TCRdb itself ran the 5' RACE reads through MiXCR, one entry per CDR3 protein. The table has 60,000 or so distinct CDR3 sequences, under 11% seen once. The sequencing sample was made of whole blood. The receptors derive from an adult who was a healthcare worker with PCR-confirmed SARS-CoV-2 infection or an uninfected control (not recorded which).

There are a few counts of this clonotype. The V and J genes are TRBV12-3 or TRBV12-4 and TRBJ2-7, with D unresolved. Trimming took 3 bases from V and 4 from J, leaving 16 bases between them. The CDR3 length is 15 residues. CDR3 nucleotide sequence: TGTGCCAGCAGTTTTTGGGCTCCCGGTGGTTACGAGCAGTACTTC. The encoded protein is CASSFWAPGGYEQYF.

The table lists this clonotype with many counts. The genes are TRBV5-1 and TRBJ1-1; 8 nucleotides agree with TRBD1. The V gene's germline CDR1 is SGHRS and CDR2 YFSETQ. V dropped 3 bases and J dropped 10; count of bases not matched to a gene: 5. The CDR3 is 12 amino acids. The CDR3 loop reads CASSSGTGRAFF. The CDR3 DNA is TGCGCCAGCAGCTCCGGGACAGGAAGAGCTTTCTTT.

This clonotype was recorded once. This rearrangement joins TRBV7-9 to TRBJ1-1; a weak D match, TRBD1 (6 bases). Trimming cost V 7 bases and J 6 bases, with 18 bases left between them. The CDR3 has 14 residues. In germline, CDR1 is SEHNR, CDR2 FQNEAQ (reference sequence). The CDR3 DNA sequence: TGTGCCAGCACCTCCAGGGGAAGCGTGGCTGAAGCTTTCTTT. Its translation is CASTSRGSVAEAFF.

The table lists this clonotype with many counts. This chain links TRBV3-1 with TRBJ2-2; 7 bases line up with TRBD1. This CDR3 has 17 amino acids. Germline lookup yields CDR1 LGHDT and CDR2 YNNKEL (reference sequence). V was clipped by 1 base and J by 6 bases; unmatched bases: 11. The CDR3 spells CASSQGGKGALSGELFF. In DNA, the CDR3 is TGTGCCAGCAGCCAAGGGGGAAAGGGGGCGCTGTCCGGGGAGCTGTTTTTT.

This clonotype was detected ten times or more. V and J are TRBV29-1 and TRBJ1-1; no clear D. V was trimmed by 4 bases and J by 3 bases, leaving 12 bases between them. This CDR3 comprises 13 residues. CDR1 is SQVTM, CDR2 ANQGSEA, per germline. Written as DNA, the CDR3 is TGCAGCGTTGTGGGCCGGTTCCACACTGAAGCTTTCTTT. This gives the protein CSVVGRFHTEAFF. Supplemented by reference TRBV29-1 and TRBJ1-1, the full variable domain reads SAVISQKPSRDICQRGTSLTIQCQVDSQVTMMFWYRQQPGQSLTLIATANQGSEATYESGFVIDKFPISRPNLTFSTLTVSNMSPEDSSIYLCSVVGRFHTEAFFGQGTRLTVV.

This clonotype was seen more than once but under ten times. J is TRBJ2-2 and V is TRBV29-1; D may be TRBD2 (6 bases). Between the trimmed V and J ends, which lost 4 bases and 4 bases, there was a span of 13 bases. The CDR3 loop spans 14 amino acids. Germline CDR1 is SQVTM and CDR2 is ANQGSEA. DNA of the CDR3: TGCAGCGTTGTCGGGGGAGTGGGCACCGGGGAGCTGTTTTTT. The encoded protein is CSVVGGVGTGELFF.

This sequence joins TRBV2 and TRBJ1-5; the D gene is possibly TRBD1 (6 bases). The V end lost 6 bases, the J end lost 2 bases, and 14 bases lay between the germline ends. CDR3 length: 15 residues. The germline gives CDR1 SNHLY, CDR2 FYNNEI. CDR3 sequence: CASRYREPGNQPQHF. In DNA, the CDR3 is TGTGCCAGCAGGTACAGGGAACCGGGCAATCAGCCCCAGCATTTT. Combining the CDR3 with reference TRBV2 and TRBJ1-5 gives the whole variable domain EPEVTQTPSHQVTQMGQEVILRCVPISNHLYFYWYRQILGQKVEFLVSFYNNEISEKSEIFDDQFSVERPDGSNFTLKIRSTKLEDSAMYFCASRYREPGNQPQHFGDGTRLSIL.

This clonotype showed up many times. The chain joins TRBV5-1 to TRBJ2-1; no reliable D call. Trimming took off 0 bases at V and 9 bases at J, with 10 bases between the two ends. The germline CDR1 and CDR2 sequences are SGHRS and YFSETQ. CDR3 size: 13 residues. In nucleotides, the CDR3 is TGCGCCAGCAGCTTGGAGCACCCCCGTGAGCAGTTCTTC. Encoded protein: CASSLEHPREQFF.

This clonotype was picked up many times. The gene calls are TRBV2 and TRBJ1-5; D may be TRBD1 (5 bases). The CDR3 has 18 amino acids. The V end lost 2 bases, the J end lost 0 bases, and 17 bases lay between the germline ends. Germline V gene data show CDR1 as SNHLY and CDR2 as FYNNEI. This chain's CDR3 is CASSEFFWGRNSNQPQHF. The CDR3 DNA is TGTGCCAGCAGTGAATTCTTTTGGGGACGTAATAGCAATCAGCCCCAGCATTTT.

The table lists this clonotype with many counts. This chain uses TRBV20-1 with TRBJ1-1; a weak D match, TRBD1 (5 bases). Trimming cost V 6 bases and J 0 bases, with 8 bases left between them. The CDR3 has 12 residues. CDR1 and CDR2 from the germline V gene are DFQATT and SNEGSKA (reference sequence). CDR3 amino acids: CSARGMNTEAFF. Written as DNA, the CDR3 is TGCAGTGCCCGGGGGATGAACACTGAAGCTTTCTTT.

V gene TRBV5-1 combines with J gene TRBJ2-5; 7 positions match TRBD1. Germline V gene data show CDR1 as SGHRS and CDR2 as YFSETQ. V was pared by 3 bases and J by 5 bases, with 7 bases of the junction left unmatched. The length of the CDR3 is 14 residues. DNA for the CDR3: TGCGCCAGCAGCTCTCCCGGACAGGTCGAGACCCAGTACTTC. This sequence encodes CASSSPGQVETQYF.

This clonotype has at least ten counts. The CDR3 loop is CASSVYQGRSEQFF. CDR3 in DNA: TGTGCCAGCAGCGTATATCAGGGGCGGAGTGAGCAGTTCTTC. The V call is TRBV9, the J call TRBJ2-1, with a possible D match to TRBD1 (6 bases). Trimming took 1 base from V and 9 from J, leaving 14 bases between them. The CDR3 has 14 residues. Germline lookup yields CDR1 SGDLS and CDR2 YYNGEE.

This clonotype was seen many times. This chain links TRBV7-6 with TRBJ2-2, with TRBD2 matching 11 bases. The CDR3 is 17 residues long. J gave up 1 base and V 2 bases, and 3 bases lay outside the gene matches. Germline lookup yields CDR1 SGHVS and CDR2 FNYEAQ. This CDR3 reads CASSLLAGGKNTGELFF. CDR3 in DNA: TGTGCCAGCAGCTTACTAGCGGGGGGAAAGAACACCGGGGAGCTGTTTTTT.

This chain links TRBV4-1 with TRBJ2-7, with 9 bases identical to TRBD1. This CDR3 has 15 residues. J lost 0 bases, V lost 2 bases, and 2 bases had no gene match. The germline gives CDR1 MGHRA, CDR2 YSYEKL. The CDR3 nucleotides are TGCGCCAGCAGCCAACCGGGACAGGGCTCCTACGAGCAGTACTTC. This encodes CASSQPGQGSYEQYF.

The V and J genes are TRBV28 and TRBJ2-3; the D gene could be TRBD1 or TRBD2 (5 bases each). This CDR3 is built from 15 residues. From germline, CDR1 is MDHEN and CDR2 SYDVKM. Trimming removed 7 bases from V and 0 bases from J, with 14 bases in between. The CDR3 protein is CASTLGTLSTDTQYF. The CDR3 nucleotides read TGTGCCAGCACCTTGGGGACCCTTAGCACAGATACGCAGTATTTT.

This clonotype occurred many times. The chain recombines TRBV10-3 with TRBJ2-7; 11 nucleotides line up with TRBD1. The CDR3 is made up of 14 amino acids. Germline values: CDR1 ENHRY, CDR2 SYGVKD. After removal of 5 bases from V and 4 bases from J, the junction contained 4 bases not matched to a gene. CDR3 sequence reads: CAISKGQGAYEQYF. The CDR3 coding sequence is TGTGCCATCAGTAAAGGACAGGGGGCGTACGAGCAGTACTTC.

V gene TRBV4-1 combines with J gene TRBJ2-4; D not resolved. With 4 bases removed from V and 2 bases from J, the gap between germline ends came to 9 bases. Germline V gene data show CDR1 as MGHRA and CDR2 as YSYEKL. The CDR3 is made up of 14 amino acids. As DNA, the CDR3 is TGCGCCAGCAGCCTCACCAGCTCCAAAAACATTCAGTACTTC. As protein: CASSLTSSKNIQYF.

This clonotype was counted at least ten times. V and J are TRBV5-1 and TRBJ1-2, with unresolved D. The CDR3 totals 12 residues. V gave up 3 bases and J gave up 6 bases, with 9 bases separating them. CDR1 and CDR2 (germline): SGHRS, YFSETQ. Written as DNA, the CDR3 is TGCGCCAGCAGCTCGTCGCGAAATGGCTACACCTTC. Protein product: CASSSSRNGYTF.

Only a few counts were recorded for this clonotype. The rearrangement uses TRBV12-3 or TRBV12-4 and TRBJ2-2; perhaps TRBD1 as D (5 bases). The CDR3 has 15 residues. V shed 1 base and J shed 4 bases, with 10 bases lying between them. CDR3 in DNA: TGTGCCAGCAGTTTAGGAGACAGTCGCACCGGGGAGCTGTTTTTT. This gives the protein CASSLGDSRTGELFF.

The J gene is TRBJ1-2, the V gene TRBV5-1; 10 nucleotides agree with TRBD1. CDR3 size: 15 residues. V was pared by 1 base and J by 6 bases, with 6 bases of the junction left unmatched. CDR1 and CDR2 (germline): SGHRS, YFSETQ. This CDR3 is CASSLSGGTGDGYTF. CDR3 nucleotide sequence: TGCGCCAGCAGCTTGAGCGGCGGGACAGGGGATGGCTACACCTTC.

This clonotype was seen more than once but under ten times. The chain joins TRBV29-1 to TRBJ2-7, with 7 positions matching TRBD2. The CDR3 is 12 residues long. Trimming at V came to 2 bases and at J to 6 bases, leaving 4 bases not matched to a gene. Germline V gene sequence: CDR1 SQVTM, CDR2 ANQGSEA. The CDR3 DNA sequence: TGCAGCGTTGAATCCGGCGGGGGCGAGCAGTACTTC. Translating gives CSVESGGGEQYF.

This clonotype was recorded at least ten times. This chain uses TRBV5-1 with TRBJ2-3; D not resolved. The germline CDR1 and CDR2 sequences are SGHRS and YFSETQ. The CDR3 extends over 14 amino acids. The V gene lost 0 bases and the J gene lost 4 bases, with 9 bases spanning the gap. DNA of the CDR3: TGCGCCAGCAGCTTGGCCGCGACGGCAGATACGCAGTATTTT. As protein: CASSLAATADTQYF.

This clonotype was counted ten times or more. The rearrangement links TRBV19 to TRBJ2-7; D might be TRBD1 (5 bases). Germline CDR1 is LNHDA and CDR2 is SQIVND (reference sequence). Trimming took 4 bases from V and 5 from J, leaving 18 bases between them. CDR3 length: 15 amino acids. The CDR3 loop reads CASSSGRGRFHEQYF. CDR3 sequence (DNA): TGTGCCAGTAGTAGCGGTAGGGGCAGATTCCACGAGCAGTACTTC.

This chain connects TRBV6-5 to TRBJ1-1, with D possibly TRBD1 on 5 matching bases. V dropped 6 bases and J dropped 3 bases, with 14 bases sitting between them. From germline, CDR1 is MNHEY and CDR2 SVGAGI. CDR3 length: 14 residues. CDR3 sequence reads: CASRGPDSYTEAFF. The CDR3 bases are TGTGCCAGCAGGGGACCGGACTCTTACACTGAAGCTTTCTTT.

The J gene is TRBJ2-2, the V gene TRBV19; 9 bases agree with TRBD1. Looked up from germline, CDR1 is LNHDA and CDR2 is SQIVND (reference sequence). V dropped 9 bases and J dropped 3; count of bases not matched to a gene: 8. The CDR3 runs to 15 residues. CDR3 in DNA: TGTGCCAGCACAAACAGGGGGCGGGACACCGGGGAGCTGTTTTTT. Encoded protein: CASTNRGRDTGELFF.

This clonotype turned up a few times. The J gene is TRBJ2-7, the V gene TRBV4-1, with TRBD2 matching 10 bases. This CDR3 has 17 amino acids. Germline V lookup: CDR1 MGHRA, CDR2 YSYEKL. V shed 1 base, J shed 1 base, and the junction held 7 bases outside the gene matches. The DNA for the CDR3 is TGCGCCAGCAGCCAAGCTTTCGGTAGCGGGGGGTCCTACGAGCAGTACTTC. Translation gives CASSQAFGSGGSYEQYF.

This clonotype was detected ten times or more. V and J are TRBV25-1 and TRBJ2-1, with 7 bases that match TRBD1. Germline V lookup: CDR1 MGHDK, CDR2 SYGVNS. This CDR3 contains 14 residues. With V trimmed by 5 bases and J by 7 bases, 8 bases remained unmatched. The CDR3 sequence is CASSQGQGVNEQFF. CDR3 coding DNA: TGTGCCAGCAGTCAGGGGCAGGGGGTAAATGAGCAGTTCTTC.

The chain uses TRBV20-1 and TRBJ2-7; no clear D. Trimming stripped 3 bases from V and 6 bases from J, with 12 bases between. CDR1 and CDR2 (germline): DFQATT, SNEGSKA (reference sequence). This CDR3 spans 12 amino acids. The CDR3 region is CSASYQRSEQYF. The DNA for the CDR3 is TGCAGTGCTAGTTATCAGCGATCCGAGCAGTACTTC.